The present entry profiles one TCR beta chain with its context. Here immunoSEQ multiplex PCR was the method, and the copy in TCRdb shows in-frame clones only, minus some. The sample shows 2.5 million or so clones, approximately 92% of them seen only once. This sample is part of a study of shared clonotypes between healthy human individuals. The trim removed 5 bases at V and 8 bases at J, leaving 11 bases unmatched. The V gene's germline CDR1 is SGHTA and CDR2 FQGNSA. The CDR3 contains 15 residues. This TCR came from a man aged 18 to 29 in good health. Specimen: naive CD4+ T cells sorted from blood. Subset indicated: CD45RA+ positively selected. This chain joins TRBV7-2 and TRBJ2-1, with 8 positions matching TRBD2. The CDR3 DNA is TGTGCCAGCAGCCTACTAGGGACTAGGAGGGATGAGCAGTTCTTC. This codes for CASSLLGTRRDEQFF. The full variable domain, its missing parts supplied by reference TRBV7-2 and TRBJ2-1, is GAGVSQSPSNKVTEKGKDVELRCDPISGHTALYWYRQSLGQGLEFLIYFQGNSAPDKSGLPSDRFSAERTGGSVSTLTIQRTQQEDSAVYLCASSLLGTRRDEQFFGPGTRLTVL.